This TCR beta chain was captured in a study of cytomegalovirus exposure and HLA in healthy donors. Notes on the study in general: Some V segments could not be told apart, so they were left out, TRBV6-2 and TRBV6-3 among them.

As regards this clone: The antigen is unknown.

The PCR employed 60 Vbeta primers together with 13 Jbeta primers. Sequenced by immunoSEQ multiplex PCR; TCRdb stores in-frame clones only, minus some. The data contain 100,000 or so clones, 50% to 70% of them singletons. Looked up from germline, CDR1 is SGHAT and CDR2 is FQNNGV. CDR3 length: 15 residues. Trimming at V came to 5 bases and at J to 6 bases, leaving 11 bases not matched to a gene. Sequences were obtained from PBMCs. This clonotype was sampled from a human donor in good health. This rearrangement joins TRBV11-2 to TRBJ2-7, with 9 nucleotides matching TRBD2. The DNA of the CDR3 is TGTGCCAGCAGCCCGATTAGCGGGAGTTTGAGCGAGCAGTACTTC. Its protein is CASSPISGSLSEQYF.